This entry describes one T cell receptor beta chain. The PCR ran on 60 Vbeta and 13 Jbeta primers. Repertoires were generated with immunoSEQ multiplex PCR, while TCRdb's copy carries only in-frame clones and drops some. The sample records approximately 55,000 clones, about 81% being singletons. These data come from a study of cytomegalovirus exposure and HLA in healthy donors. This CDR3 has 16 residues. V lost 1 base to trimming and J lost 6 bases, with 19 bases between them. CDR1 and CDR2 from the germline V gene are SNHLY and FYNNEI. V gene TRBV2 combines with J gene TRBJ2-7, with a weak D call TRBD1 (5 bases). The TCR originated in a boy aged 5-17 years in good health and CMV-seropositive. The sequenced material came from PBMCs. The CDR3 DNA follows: TGTGCCAGCAGTGAAGAGGCAGGGCGGTTGGCGTCCGAGCAGTACTTC. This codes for CASSEEAGRLASEQYF.